This T cell receptor beta chain was recovered during a study of shared clonotypes between healthy human individuals. Whole-study context: Each donor's CD4 naive and CD4 memory cells filled three plates apiece, CD8 naive two, and CD8 memory one.

Study-wide points: Non-shared clonotypes had lower generation probabilities than clonotypes shared by all four sorted-subset donors.

Concerning this clone: Its specificity is unknown.

A split of CD4+ cells into CD45RA+ naive and CD45RA-negative memory subsets was performed. Several immunoSEQ plates received, in even portions, the genomic DNA of each subset. Only in-frame clones appear in the TCRdb table, and some are missing; sequencing was by immunoSEQ multiplex PCR. In the table there are approximately 1.5 million clones, 98% of which are singletons. Germline-derived CDR1 and CDR2 are MDHEN and SYDVKM. Trimming removed 1 base from V and 3 bases from J, with 8 bases in between. This CDR3 has 14 residues. The specimen was naive CD4+ T cells sorted from blood. Subset indicated: CD45RA+ positively selected. The J gene is TRBJ2-3, the V gene TRBV28; no clear D. This TCR was sampled from a man aged 25 to 40 in good health. CDR3 DNA: TGTGCCAGCAGTTTATTGGTCCTAACAGATACGCAGTATTTT. This codes for CASSLLVLTDTQYF. Supplemented by reference TRBV28 and TRBJ2-3, the full variable domain reads DVKVTQSSRYLVKRTGEKVFLECVQDMDHENMFWYRQDPGLGLRLIYFSYDVKMKEKGDIPEGYSVSREKKERFSLILESASTNQTSMYLCASSLLVLTDTQYFGPGTRLTVL.